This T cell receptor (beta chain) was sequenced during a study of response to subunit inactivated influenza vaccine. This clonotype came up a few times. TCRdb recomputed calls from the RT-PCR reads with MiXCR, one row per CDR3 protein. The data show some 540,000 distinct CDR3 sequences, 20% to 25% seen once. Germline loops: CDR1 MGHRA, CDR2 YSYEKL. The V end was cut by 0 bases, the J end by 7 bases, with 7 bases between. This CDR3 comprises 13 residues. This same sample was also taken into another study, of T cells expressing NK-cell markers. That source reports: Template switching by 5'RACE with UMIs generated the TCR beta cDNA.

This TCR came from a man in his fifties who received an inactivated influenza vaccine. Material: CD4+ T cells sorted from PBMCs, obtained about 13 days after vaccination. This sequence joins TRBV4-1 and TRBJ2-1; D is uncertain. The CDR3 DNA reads TGCGCCAGCAGCCAAGAAGCGTGGAATGAGCAGTTCTTC. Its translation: CASSQEAWNEQFF.